This T cell receptor (beta chain) was recorded in a study of neurological immune-mediated disorders. Synthesis of cDNA was performed by 5'RACE using 10-nucleotide random UMIs. TCRdb called the 5' RACE reads again in MiXCR, with one record for every CDR3 protein. Here the sample spans 45,000 to 65,000 distinct CDR3 sequences, over 4% being singletons. With 0 bases removed from V and 6 bases from J, the gap between germline ends came to 3 bases. The length of the CDR3 is 12 residues. Per germline, CDR1 MGHDK and CDR2 SYGVNS. In its sample, this clonotype was seen many times. The chain uses TRBV25-1 and TRBJ1-3, with D unclear. Specimen: PBMCs. The clonotype originates from a man in his fifties or sixties with multiple sclerosis. This CDR3 reads CASSEYSNTIYF. DNA for the CDR3: TGTGCCAGCAGTGAATATTCAAACACCATATATTTT. Looking up the rest from reference TRBV25-1 and TRBJ1-3 gives the full variable domain: EADIYQTPRYLVIGTGKKITLECSQTMGHDKMYWYQQDPGMELHLIHYSYGVNSTEKGDLSSESTVSRIRTEHFPLTLESARPSHTSQYLCASSEYSNTIYFGEGSWLTVV.